A single sample gave rise to the 17 T cell receptor beta chains below, sequenced in a study of CD8+ T cells in alopecia areata. Isolated RNA was reverse transcribed into cDNA used as the sequencing template. TCRdb keeps only in-frame clones here, not all; method: immunoSEQ multiplex PCR. The sample gives over 150,000 clones, 50% to 60% of which show up once; under 15% is in the top ten. Material: CD4+ T cells sorted from blood, obtained at week 0. The receptors come from a human donor with alopecia areata.

The J gene is TRBJ2-7, the V gene TRBV7-2, with D perhaps TRBD2 (6 bases). In germline, CDR1 is SGHTA, CDR2 FQGNSA. The germline V and J ends were trimmed by 2 bases and 4 bases, with 12 bases remaining between them. The CDR3 length is 14 residues. The DNA of the CDR3 is TGTGCCAGCAGCTTAAGGAGGGATAGGTACGAGCAGTACTTC. The encoded protein is CASSLRRDRYEQYF.

The V and J genes are TRBV10-3 and TRBJ2-1, with D maybe TRBD2 (5 bases). The ends were cut back, 3 bases at V and 5 bases at J, with 8 bases in the middle. CDR3 length: 13 residues. Germline V CDR1 and CDR2: ENHRY, SYGVKD. The CDR3 region is CAISDTGDNEQFF. Here the CDR3 DNA reads TGTGCCATCAGTGATACCGGGGACAATGAGCAGTTCTTC.

The chain recombines TRBV27 with TRBJ1-2; the match to TRBD1 covers 12 bases. CDR1 is MNHEY, CDR2 SMNVEV, per germline (reference sequence). This CDR3 is built from 15 residues. With 5 bases clipped from V and 5 bases from J, the junction kept 6 bases outside the gene matches. In DNA, the CDR3 is TGTGCCAGCAGTATGGGACAGGGGGCGATGTATGGCTACACCTTC. This translates into CASSMGQGAMYGYTF.

This clone has just a few counts. This sequence joins TRBV5-1 and TRBJ2-5; D is tentatively TRBD1 or TRBD2 (6 bases each). CDR1 and CDR2 from the germline V gene are SGHRS and YFSETQ. CDR3 length: 15 residues. Trimming stripped 5 bases from V and 8 bases from J, with 22 bases between. CDR3 in amino acids: CASRRDGGPPETQYF. The DNA of the CDR3 is TGCGCCAGCAGAAGGGACGGGGGCCCTCCGGAAACCCAGTACTTC.

This chain uses TRBV2 with TRBJ1-2; a weak D match, TRBD1 (6 bases). Per germline, CDR1 SNHLY and CDR2 FYNNEI. The CDR3 covers 14 residues. V dropped 3 bases and J dropped 7 bases, with 15 bases sitting between them. The CDR3 spells CASSDYPGASGYTF. The CDR3 nucleotides read TGTGCCAGCAGTGACTATCCGGGGGCGAGTGGCTACACCTTC.

CDR3 loop: CASSYRGTEAFF. CDR3 DNA sequence: TGTGCCAGCAGTTACCGTGGCACTGAAGCTTTCTTT. This chain joins TRBV25-1 and TRBJ1-1, with unresolved D. The V and J ends lost 5 bases and 4 bases respectively, with 8 bases between them. The germline CDR1 and CDR2 sequences are MGHDK and SYGVNS. CDR3 length: 12 residues. Full variable domain (outside the CDR3, taken from reference TRBV25-1 and TRBJ1-1): EADIYQTPRYLVIGTGKKITLECSQTMGHDKMYWYQQDPGMELHLIHYSYGVNSTEKGDLSSESTVSRIRTEHFPLTLESARPSHTSQYLCASSYRGTEAFFGQGTRLTVV.

The rearrangement links TRBV9 to TRBJ2-3; D remains ambiguous. Trimming pared 7 bases from V and 0 bases from J, leaving 9 bases between. CDR3 length: 13 amino acids. Per the germline V gene, CDR1 is SGDLS and CDR2 is YYNGEE. The CDR3 nucleotides are TGTGCCAGCGGTGCAGCTAGCACAGATACGCAGTATTTT. Translating it yields CASGAASTDTQYF.

This clone was seen only a few times. The chain uses TRBV29-1 and TRBJ1-1; unclear D gene. The CDR3 totals 14 residues. From germline, CDR1 is SQVTM and CDR2 ANQGSEA. V was trimmed by 4 bases and J by 3 bases, leaving 15 bases between them. CDR3 loop: CSVVGKWAHTEAFF. The CDR3 region has the DNA TGCAGCGTTGTGGGGAAGTGGGCTCACACTGAAGCTTTCTTT. The full variable domain, completed using reference TRBV29-1 and TRBJ1-1, is SAVISQKPSRDICQRGTSLTIQCQVDSQVTMMFWYRQQPGQSLTLIATANQGSEATYESGFVIDKFPISRPNLTFSTLTVSNMSPEDSSIYLCSVVGKWAHTEAFFGQGTRLTVV.

The sample holds a few counts of this clone. The genes are TRBV6-6 and TRBJ1-3; TRBD1 might be the D (6 bases). Deletions cut 8 bases from V and 5 bases from J, with 13 bases between. The CDR3 totals 13 residues. Germline V lookup: CDR1 MNHNY, CDR2 SVGAGI (reference sequence). CDR3 loop: CASGGGQRNTIYF. The CDR3, as DNA: TGTGCCAGCGGTGGGGGGCAAAGAAACACCATATATTTT.

Ten or more counts support this clone. This chain joins TRBV11-2 and TRBJ2-5; D remains unclear. Trimming left V 0 bases short and J 3 bases short, with 8 bases between. Germline CDR1 reads SGHAT; CDR2 reads FQNNGV. The CDR3 consists of 14 residues. The CDR3 region is CASSLDLQKETQYF. The CDR3 nucleotides read TGTGCCAGCAGCTTAGATCTCCAGAAAGAGACCCAGTACTTC.

This clone was counted only a few times. V is TRBV29-1 and J is TRBJ2-2, with D unresolved. Germline V CDR1 and CDR2: SQVTM, ANQGSEA. V was shortened by 8 bases and J by 6 bases, with 16 bases between the two germline ends. The CDR3 has 13 residues. CDR3 amino acids: CSYIGPTPGELFF. In DNA, the CDR3 is TGCAGCTATATCGGCCCTACGCCCGGGGAGCTGTTTTTT.

The rearrangement uses TRBV10-3 and TRBJ2-7, with 9 bases that match TRBD1. CDR1 ENHRY and CDR2 SYGVKD come from the germline V gene. Trimming cost V 2 bases and J 1 base; bases outside gene matches: 6. The CDR3 extends over 16 amino acids. In DNA form, the CDR3 reads TGTGCCATCAGTGAGCCATCCGGGACAGGGTCCTACGAGCAGTACTTC. Translation: CAISEPSGTGSYEQYF.

The genes are TRBV29-1 and TRBJ2-3; D may be TRBD2 (5 bases). Trimming removed 4 bases from V and 2 bases from J, with 10 bases in between. The CDR3 length is 13 residues. Germline values: CDR1 SQVTM, CDR2 ANQGSEA. The CDR3 spells CSVGPSLTDTQYF. The CDR3 DNA follows: TGCAGCGTTGGCCCTAGCCTCACAGATACGCAGTATTTT.

This clone was counted only a few times. The chain joins TRBV14 to TRBJ1-1; TRBD1 matches at 7 bases. Losses at the gene ends were 0 bases for V and 11 bases for J; bases not matched to a gene: 6. The CDR3 sequence is 13 residues long. CDR1 and CDR2 from the germline V gene are SGHDN and FVKESK. CDR3 in DNA: TGTGCCAGCAGCCAAGATCAAAGGGGGCAGGCTTTCTTT. Translating it yields CASSQDQRGQAFF.

The chain joins TRBV6-5 to TRBJ1-5; D may be TRBD1 (5 bases). CDR3 size: 15 residues. Trimming stripped 6 bases from V and 0 bases from J, with 12 bases between. CDR1 is MNHEY and CDR2 is SVGAGI in the germline V gene. The CDR3 is CASRPQGNSNQPQHF. CDR3 bases: TGTGCCAGCAGACCCCAGGGAAATAGCAATCAGCCCCAGCATTTT.

This clone has more than one count but fewer than ten. The CDR3 protein is CASSQFSYEQYF. As DNA, the CDR3 is TGTGCCAGCAGCCAATTCTCCTACGAGCAGTACTTC. The chain has TRBV14 and TRBJ2-7, with D hard to call. Trimming cost V 2 bases and J 0 bases, with 2 bases left between them. CDR1 SGHDN and CDR2 FVKESK come from the germline V gene. The CDR3 has 12 amino acids.

This clone has a handful of counts. The rearrangement joins TRBV6-5 to TRBJ1-2, with a possible D match to TRBD1 (5 bases). The CDR3 loop spans 13 amino acids. V lost 7 bases, J lost 2 bases, and 11 bases lay in between. Germline lookup yields CDR1 MNHEY and CDR2 SVGAGI. The CDR3 reads CASIMGRNYGYTF. CDR3 nucleotide sequence: TGTGCCAGCATCATGGGGCGCAACTATGGCTACACCTTC.